This T cell receptor (beta chain) emerged from a study of TIL therapy for anti-PD-1-resistant metastatic lung cancer. Study-wide results and limits: Treatment-naive, never-smoker and oncogene-addicted patients were overrepresented in this highly selected cohort.

Noted time point: pre-treatment sample, taken before nivolumab and TIL therapy. This was the immunoSEQ v3 assay. Sequencing used immunoSEQ multiplex PCR; TCRdb keeps in-frame clones, though not all of them. The sample lists 15,000 to 20,000 clones, about 80% occurring once. The CDR3 sequence is 16 residues long. V shed 3 bases and J shed 1 base, with 13 bases lying between them. Germline V gene data show CDR1 as MDHEN and CDR2 as SYDVKM. Points on this clone: Its antigen is not known.

This chain joins TRBV28 and TRBJ1-3; TRBD1 might be the D (5 bases). Sequencing was performed on blood, taken at baseline. The source is a person aged 25 to 79 with non-small cell lung cancer. Here the CDR3 DNA reads TGTGCCAGCAGTTTGATGGCAGGGAGGTCTGGAAACACCATATATTTT. Protein product: CASSLMAGRSGNTIYF.